This T cell receptor beta chain was captured in a study of T cells after yellow fever vaccination. Study-wide points: Though weaker, the secondary response peaked faster, on day 5 versus 15. Post-booster repertoires contained most primary-vaccination clones again (96% CD4, 88% CD8).

Worth noting for this clonotype: The antigen is undetermined.

They built TCR cDNA with 5'RACE template switching, a step that put in a universal primer site and UMIs. TCRdb ran MiXCR on the 5' RACE reads and lists one entry per CDR3 protein. Found here are some 670,000 distinct CDR3 sequences, around an eighth of them singletons; the top ten hold 15%. Germline CDR1 is SGHKS and CDR2 is YYEKEE (reference sequence). This CDR3 has 16 amino acids. Germline trimming cut 4 bases from V and 2 bases from J; bases unmatched to any gene: 6. The chain combines TRBV5-5 with TRBJ2-3, with 11 positions matching TRBD2. This TCR derives from a man under 40 who received the YFV17D yellow fever vaccine. The sample was PBMCs, taken on the day of the yellow fever booster vaccination. CDR3 DNA: TGTGCCAGCAGCAAAGCTAGCGGGAGGAACACAGATACGCAGTATTTT. As protein: CASSKASGRNTDTQYF.